One sample yielded the 16 T cell receptor beta chains listed below, sequenced in a study of blood T cell repertoires in COVID-19. Using immunoSEQ multiplex PCR, the repertoire was profiled, and TCRdb retains in-frame clones only, with some absent. Of some 290,000 clones listed, approximately 90% are singletons. Sequenced input: PBMCs or T cells enriched from blood (not recorded which). All receptors come from a woman aged 30 to 39 who had been exposed to COVID-19.

The chain is built from TRBV12-3 or TRBV12-4 and TRBJ2-7; D not resolved. The CDR3 has 13 amino acids. V dropped 7 bases and J dropped 0 bases, with 10 bases sitting between them. The CDR3 sequence is CASTDTPSYEQYF. In DNA, the CDR3 is TGTGCCAGCACCGATACTCCCTCCTACGAGCAGTACTTC.

This clone has a single count. The chain is built from TRBV4-2 and TRBJ1-5; the D is unclear. V lost 0 bases to trimming and J lost 4 bases, with 10 bases between them. The germline V gene has CDR1 LGHNA and CDR2 YNFKEQ. The CDR3 length is 15 residues. DNA of the CDR3: TGTGCCAGCAGCCAAGAATCAACGCGGAATCAGCCCCAGCATTTT. This gives the protein CASSQESTRNQPQHF.

The CDR3 region is CASSYLTGEDGYTF. CDR3 bases: TGTGCCAGCAGTTACTTGACAGGGGAGGATGGCTACACCTTC. J is TRBJ1-2 and V is TRBV6-2 or TRBV6-3, with 8 bases aligning to TRBD1. There are 14 residues in the CDR3. Trimming took 1 base from V and 6 from J; bases not matched to a gene: 4. CDR1 and CDR2 (germline): MNHEY, SVGEGT.

The CDR3 sequence: CASSREGFTGELFF. DNA for the CDR3: TGTGCCAGCAGCCGGGAGGGGTTCACCGGGGAGCTGTTTTTT. The chain joins TRBV7-8 to TRBJ2-2; 8 nucleotides line up with TRBD2. Germline V lookup: CDR1 SGHVS, CDR2 FQNEAQ. The CDR3 runs to 14 residues. The junction had 3 bases not matched to a gene; V was cut back by 5 bases and J by 4 bases. Looking up the rest from reference TRBV7-8 and TRBJ2-2 gives the full variable domain: GAGVSQSPRYKVAKRGQDVALRCDPISGHVSLFWYQQALGQGPEFLTYFQNEAQLDKSGLPSDRFFAERPEGSVSTLKIQRTQQEDSAVYLCASSREGFTGELFFGEGSRLTVL.

This rearrangement joins TRBV25-1 to TRBJ2-5; TRBD1 agrees at 8 bases. This CDR3 is built from 14 residues. Per germline, CDR1 MGHDK and CDR2 SYGVNS. V shed 4 bases, J shed 3 bases, and the junction held 4 bases outside the gene matches. The CDR3 spells CASSAETGEETQYF. CDR3 in DNA: TGTGCCAGCAGTGCAGAGACAGGGGAAGAGACCCAGTACTTC.

The V gene is TRBV5-6, the J gene TRBJ2-1, with 7 bases aligning to TRBD1. Trimming cost V 4 bases and J 2 bases; bases outside gene matches: 9. The CDR3 loop spans 16 amino acids. Germline assignment: CDR1 SGHDT and CDR2 YYEEEE. The CDR3 nucleotides read TGTGCCAGCAGCCACTTGACAGGGAGTCCCTACAATGAGCAGTTCTTC. The encoded protein is CASSHLTGSPYNEQFF.

This sequence joins TRBV5-6 and TRBJ2-2; 7 nucleotides align to TRBD1. The V and J ends lost 7 bases and 4 bases, in that order; junction bases with no gene match: 7. CDR3 length equals 14 residues. Germline-derived CDR1 and CDR2 are SGHDT and YYEEEE. CDR3 amino acids: CASSVGGVTGELFF. CDR3 nucleotide sequence: TGTGCCAGCTCAGTAGGGGGCGTCACCGGGGAGCTGTTTTTT.

This chain uses TRBV6-6 with TRBJ1-2; 7 bases map to TRBD1. V shed 6 bases and J 4 bases; nucleotides not matched to a gene: 11. This CDR3 region has 15 residues. In germline, CDR1 is MNHNY, CDR2 SVGAGI (reference sequence). CDR3 in DNA: TGTGCCAGCAGCCAAACTACAGACAGGGCCTATGGCTACACCTTC. This sequence encodes CASSQTTDRAYGYTF.

The chain is built from TRBV18 and TRBJ1-6; 9 bases match TRBD1. The ends lost 4 bases at V and 7 bases at J; junction bases unmatched: 5. The length of the CDR3 is 15 residues. The germline V gene encodes CDR1 KGHSH and CDR2 LQKENI. CDR3 nucleotides: TGTGCCAGCTCACAACAGGGGGCGGTCAATTCACCCCTCCACTTT. It translates to CASSQQGAVNSPLHF.

This clone was counted a single time. The V gene is TRBV4-1, the J gene TRBJ2-5; TRBD2 matches at 8 bases. The V gene end was trimmed by 4 bases and the J gene end by 4 bases; junction bases not matched to a gene: 8. CDR1 and CDR2 from the germline V gene are MGHRA and YSYEKL. The CDR3 loop spans 15 amino acids. The CDR3 DNA reads as TGCGCCAGCAGCCTCCGACGGGGGGGCCCAGAGACCCAGTACTTC. Translated: CASSLRRGGPETQYF.

V usage is TRBV24-1 and J usage is TRBJ2-3; unclear D gene. The CDR3 is 14 amino acids. V was trimmed by 1 base and J by 5 bases, leaving 9 bases between them. The germline V gene encodes CDR1 KGHDR and CDR2 SFDVKD. The CDR3 is CATSDLALGDTQYF. The CDR3 DNA sequence: TGTGCCACCAGTGATTTAGCCCTTGGAGATACGCAGTATTTT.

This chain uses TRBV4-3 with TRBJ2-4; 9 nucleotides align to TRBD2. The germline V gene encodes CDR1 LGHNA and CDR2 YSLEER. V shed 0 bases, J shed 0 bases, and the junction held 12 bases outside the gene matches. The CDR3 contains 20 residues. The CDR3 sequence: CASSQDSNLAGLLAKNIQYF. CDR3 sequence (DNA): TGCGCCAGCAGCCAAGATAGTAACCTAGCGGGGTTACTAGCCAAAAACATTCAGTACTTC.

On this clone: The sample has other DNA sequences that encode this CDR3 too. The chain couples TRBV6-5 to TRBJ1-3; no clear D gene. Trimming took 5 bases from V and 0 from J, leaving 5 bases between them. Germline lookup yields CDR1 MNHEY and CDR2 SVGAGI. CDR3 length: 13 residues. CDR3 sequence reads: CASSQVSGNTIYF. The DNA for the CDR3 is TGTGCCAGCAGTCAGGTCTCTGGAAACACCATATATTTT.

The chain's CDR3 is CASSQDTSGTGGYEQYF. The CDR3 nucleotides are TGCGCCAGCAGCCAAGACACCTCCGGGACAGGGGGCTACGAGCAGTACTTC. V and J are TRBV4-1 and TRBJ2-7; TRBD1 matches at 11 bases. The germline V gene has CDR1 MGHRA and CDR2 YSYEKL. The V segment lost 0 bases and the J segment 3 bases; nucleotides outside the gene matches: 7. The CDR3 loop spans 17 amino acids.

The chain is built from TRBV18 and TRBJ2-5, with 9 positions matching TRBD2. The junction had 4 bases not matched to a gene; V was cut back by 3 bases and J by 5 bases. This CDR3 comprises 14 residues. Germline assignment: CDR1 KGHSH and CDR2 LQKENI. The CDR3 DNA reads TGTGCCAGCTCACCCACGGGGACTAGCGAGACCCAGTACTTC. It codes for CASSPTGTSETQYF.

V gene TRBV25-1 combines with J gene TRBJ1-4; TRBD1 agrees at 9 bases. This CDR3 spans 18 amino acids. Germline V gene data show CDR1 as MGHDK and CDR2 as SYGVNS. V gave up 4 bases and J gave up 2 bases; unmatched junction bases: 11. DNA of the CDR3: TGTGCCAGCAGTGCAAGACAGGGGGGTAAGGCGACTAATGAAAAACTGTTTTTT. Amino acid sequence: CASSARQGGKATNEKLFF.